This T cell receptor beta chain was recovered during a study of T cell responses to AZD1222 COVID-19 vaccine. Assay used: immunoSEQ multiplex PCR; TCRdb lists only in-frame clones, some missing. This sample yields around 150,000 clones, of which 88% are seen a single time; roughly 4.3% belongs to the top ten. The CDR3 extends over 16 amino acids. Trimming removed 4 bases at V and 2 bases at J, with 15 bases between. Germline assignment: CDR1 LGHDT and CDR2 YNNKEL (reference sequence). The source is an adult who received the AZD1222 COVID-19 vaccine. V and J are TRBV3-1 (or the pseudogene TRBV3-2) and TRBJ1-3; D unresolved. Specimen: peripheral blood, collected 28 days after the second AZD1222 dose. DNA of the CDR3: TGTGCCAGCAGCCCAGAAAAGAGGGTCCCTGGAAACACCATATATTTT. Translation: CASSPEKRVPGNTIYF.